A single sample is the source of the 5 T cell receptor beta chains below, sequenced in a study of shared clonotypes between healthy human individuals. The protocol was immunoSEQ multiplex PCR, while the TCRdb copy is restricted to in-frame clones and leaves out a portion. The repertoire consists of 2 million to 3 million clones, with 93% occurring once and the leading ten covering approximately 0.35%. Sequences were obtained from naive CD4+ T cells from PBMCs. Subset: CD45RA+ positively selected. Receptors originate from a man in his late teens or twenties in good health. Some clones in this sample may be carry-over from other donors' samples.

V usage is TRBV10-3 and J usage is TRBJ2-1; a weak D match, TRBD2 (7 bases). CDR1 is ENHRY, CDR2 SYGVKD, per germline. CDR3 length: 14 amino acids. The CDR3 DNA reads TGTGCTACCGGGGGGCAGGGGCTTGACAATGAGCAGTTCTTC. Its protein product is CATGGQGLDNEQFF.

The chain links TRBV27 to TRBJ1-1, with 12 bases lining up with TRBD1. CDR3 size: 17 residues. Germline V gene sequence: CDR1 MNHEY, CDR2 SMNVEV (reference sequence). Germline trimming cut 5 bases from V and 0 bases from J; bases unmatched to any gene: 7. The CDR3 region has the DNA TGTGCCAGCAGTGCGGGGACAGGGGGCGAAGTGAACACTGAAGCTTTCTTT. This codes for CASSAGTGGEVNTEAFF.

The chain employs TRBV5-1 and TRBJ2-1; 8 nucleotides agree with TRBD2. The CDR3 extends over 15 amino acids. CDR1 SGHRS and CDR2 YFSETQ come from the germline V gene. V lost 5 bases and J lost 7; bases outside the gene matches: 11. The CDR3 spells CASRRAGEEVNEQFF. CDR3 DNA: TGCGCCAGCAGAAGAGCGGGAGAAGAGGTTAATGAGCAGTTCTTC. Looking up the rest from reference TRBV5-1 and TRBJ2-1 gives the full variable domain: KAGVTQTPRYLIKTRGQQVTLSCSPISGHRSVSWYQQTPGQGLQFLFEYFSETQRNKGNFPGRFSGRQFSNSRSEMNVSTLELGDSALYLCASRRAGEEVNEQFFGPGTRLTVL.

The rearrangement links TRBV28 to TRBJ1-6; 8 nucleotides align to TRBD1. The CDR3 totals 13 residues. With V trimmed by 3 bases and J by 11 bases, 3 bases remained unmatched. From germline, CDR1 is MDHEN and CDR2 SYDVKM. The CDR3 DNA reads as TGTGCCAGCAGTTTGGACAGGGTCCCACCCCTCCACTTT. Translated, it gives CASSLDRVPPLHF. The variable domain in full, completed from reference TRBV28 and TRBJ1-6, reads DVKVTQSSRYLVKRTGEKVFLECVQDMDHENMFWYRQDPGLGLRLIYFSYDVKMKEKGDIPEGYSVSREKKERFSLILESASTNQTSMYLCASSLDRVPPLHFGNGTRLTVT.

The V and J genes are TRBV25-1 and TRBJ2-1, with D perhaps TRBD1 or TRBD2 (5 bases each). V shed 2 bases and J shed 2 bases, with 7 bases lying between them. The CDR3 is 14 residues long. CDR1 is MGHDK and CDR2 is SYGVNS in the germline V gene. The CDR3 loop is CASSEPGPYNEQFF. The DNA for the CDR3 is TGTGCCAGCAGTGAACCGGGGCCCTACAATGAGCAGTTCTTC.